The text below deals with one T cell receptor (beta chain). Profiled with immunoSEQ multiplex PCR; TCRdb holds only in-frame clones, not every one. The data contain over 20,000 clones, roughly two thirds of them singletons. The sample comes from a study of early stage breast cancer tumors. The germline V and J ends were trimmed by 0 bases and 7 bases, with 13 bases remaining between them. The CDR3 totals 15 residues. Looked up from germline, CDR1 is LGHNA and CDR2 is YSLEER. The TCR originated in a person aged 55 to 75 with breast cancer. Sequencing input: breast tumor tissue. The chain has TRBV4-3 and TRBJ2-1; no clear D. Here the CDR3 reads CASSQDGPARNEQFF. In DNA, the CDR3 is TGCGCCAGCAGCCAAGATGGGCCCGCCAGGAATGAGCAGTTCTTC.